Presented here are 7 T cell receptor beta chains from one specimen sequenced in a study of T cells in Graves' hyperthyroidism and ophthalmopathy. There were TCR beta CDR3 regions amplified from RNA transcripts. TCR CDR3 underwent first-round RT-PCR with the HTBI primer set. Each CDR3 protein gets one entry after TCRdb re-called the multiplex PCR reads with MiXCR. The sample holds fewer than 700,000 distinct CDR3 sequences, around 15% seen once. The sample consisted of blood. These receptor sequences come from a woman aged 25 to 39 with Graves' hyperthyroidism.

CDR3 residues: CSVVLAGRSYEQYF. The CDR3 nucleotides read TGCAGCGTAGTTCTAGCGGGCCGTTCCTACGAGCAGTACTTC. The chain joins TRBV29-1 to TRBJ2-7, with TRBD2 identical over 8 bases. CDR1 and CDR2 from the germline V gene are SQVTM and ANQGSEA. V lost 6 bases, J lost 1 base, and 8 bases stayed unmatched. This CDR3 has 14 amino acids.

The chain joins TRBV15 to TRBJ1-1, with D possibly matching TRBD1 (5 bases). The ends were cut back, 1 base at V and 2 bases at J, with 11 bases in the middle. The CDR3 runs to 15 residues. The germline V gene encodes CDR1 LNHNV and CDR2 YYDKDF (reference sequence). The CDR3 loop is CATSRGLDRNTEAFF. CDR3 sequence (DNA): TGTGCCACCAGCAGAGGTCTAGACAGAAACACTGAAGCTTTCTTT.

This clonotype was detected many times. The chain employs TRBV28 and TRBJ1-2; tentative D call: TRBD1 (5 bases). Germline V gene sequence: CDR1 MDHEN, CDR2 SYDVKM. This CDR3 has 14 amino acids. Trimming removed 8 bases at V and 5 bases at J, with 18 bases between. The CDR3 bases are TGTGCCAGCGGCGCCGGGACGGACTTTTATGGCTACACCTTC. Translated: CASGAGTDFYGYTF.

This clonotype was detected many times. The CDR3 nucleotides read TGTGCCAGCACCACAGGATTCTACGAGCAGTACTTC. Translated, it gives CASTTGFYEQYF. J is TRBJ2-7 and V is TRBV2, with D perhaps matching TRBD1 (5 bases). Germline CDR1 is SNHLY and CDR2 is FYNNEI. This CDR3 comprises 12 residues. Trimming removed 7 bases at V and 3 bases at J, with 10 bases between.

Many counts were recorded for this clonotype. The rearrangement links TRBV9 to TRBJ2-1, with D unclear. The CDR3 has 13 residues. The V end was cut by 4 bases, the J end by 5 bases, with 10 bases between. Germline CDR1 is SGDLS and CDR2 is YYNGEE. The CDR3 sequence is CASSPPVNNEQFF. The CDR3 DNA follows: TGTGCCAGCAGCCCCCCTGTGAACAATGAGCAGTTCTTC.

This clonotype turned up a few times. This chain links TRBV12-5 with TRBJ1-2; D is uncertain. The ends were cut back, 7 bases at V and 2 bases at J, with 8 bases in the middle. The CDR3 has 12 residues. Germline V gene lookup returns CDR1 LGHNT and CDR2 FRNRAP. CDR3 DNA sequence: TGTGCTAGTGCCCCTGGAAACTATGGCTACACCTTC. This encodes CASAPGNYGYTF.

This clonotype was seen a few times. The chain recombines TRBV19 with TRBJ2-7; tentatively, D is TRBD1 or TRBD2 (5 bases each). Trimming cost V 8 bases and J 1 base, with 15 bases left between them. The CDR3 length is 14 residues. Per germline, CDR1 LNHDA and CDR2 SQIVND (reference sequence). CDR3 DNA: TGTGCCAGTTCCGGGACCGCTGGATCCTACGAGCAGTACTTC. Residues: CASSGTAGSYEQYF.